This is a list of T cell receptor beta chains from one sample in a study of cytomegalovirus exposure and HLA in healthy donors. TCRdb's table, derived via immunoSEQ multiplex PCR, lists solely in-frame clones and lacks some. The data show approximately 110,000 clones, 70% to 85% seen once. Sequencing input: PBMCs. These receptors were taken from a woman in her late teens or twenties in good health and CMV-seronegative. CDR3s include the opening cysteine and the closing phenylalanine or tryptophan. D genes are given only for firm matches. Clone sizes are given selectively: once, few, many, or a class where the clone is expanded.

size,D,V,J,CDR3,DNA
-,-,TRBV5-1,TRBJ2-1,CASSLDRGGGNEQFF,TGCGCCAGCAGCTTGGACAGGGGCGGGGGGAATGAGCAGTTCTTC
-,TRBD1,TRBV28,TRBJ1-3,CASSFTGQGYLSGNTIYF,TGTGCCAGCAGTTTTACGGGACAGGGCTACCTCTCTGGAAACACCATATATTTT
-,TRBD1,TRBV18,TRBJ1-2,CASSPTGEVRGYTF,TGTGCCAGCTCACCAACAGGGGAAGTTCGGGGCTACACCTTC
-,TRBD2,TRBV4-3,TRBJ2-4,CASSQLAGGGIAKNIQYF,TGCGCCAGCAGCCAACTAGCGGGGGGGGGAATAGCCAAAAACATTCAGTACTTC
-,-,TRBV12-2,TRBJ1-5,CASRSRDRGAQPQHF,TGTGCAAGTCGCTCCCGGGACAGGGGTGCTCAGCCCCAGCATTTT
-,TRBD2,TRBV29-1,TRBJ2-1,CSVERLAGEEQFF,TGCAGCGTTGAGAGACTAGCGGGAGAAGAGCAGTTCTTC
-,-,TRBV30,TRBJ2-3,CAWSVGREADTQYF,TGTGCCTGGAGTGTTGGCCGAGAGGCCGATACGCAGTATTTT
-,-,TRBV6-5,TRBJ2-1,CASSYSWPLGNEQFF,TGTGCCAGCAGTTACTCTTGGCCTCTCGGGAATGAGCAGTTCTTC
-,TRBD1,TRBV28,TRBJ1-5,CASSLFGDRRSSSAQPQHF,TGTGCCAGCAGTTTATTCGGGGACAGACGATCTTCAAGCGCCCAGCCCCAGCATTTT
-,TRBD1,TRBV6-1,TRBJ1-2,CASSERQGGYGYTF,TGTGCCAGCAGTGAAAGACAGGGGGGGTATGGCTACACCTTC
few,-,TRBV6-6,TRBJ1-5,CASSSPGQPQHF,TGTGCCAGCAGTTCCCCCGGGCAGCCCCAGCATTTT
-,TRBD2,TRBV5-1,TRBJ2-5,CASSSTSGGARETQYF,TGCGCCAGCAGCTCAACTAGCGGGGGGGCCCGAGAGACCCAGTACTTC
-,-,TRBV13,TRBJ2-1,CASSWRAVAYNEQFF,TGTGCCAGCAGCTGGAGGGCCGTCGCCTACAATGAGCAGTTCTTC
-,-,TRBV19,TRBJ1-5,CASRIDRQPQHF,TGTGCCAGTAGGATAGACCGGCAGCCCCAGCATTTT
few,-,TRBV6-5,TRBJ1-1,CASSSRTVKGSTEAFF,TGTGCCAGCAGTTCAAGGACAGTTAAAGGGTCGACTGAAGCTTTCTTT
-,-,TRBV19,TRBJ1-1,CASSMRGHTEAFF,TGTGCCAGTAGTATGAGAGGGCACACTGAAGCTTTCTTT
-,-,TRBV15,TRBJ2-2,CATSRQTNTGELFF,TGTGCCACCTCCCGACAGACGAACACCGGGGAGCTGTTTTTT
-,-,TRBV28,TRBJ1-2,CASSFRDNFGYTF,TGTGCCAGCAGTTTCCGGGACAATTTTGGCTACACCTTC
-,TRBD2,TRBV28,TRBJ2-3,CASRDIAGGALSTDTQYF,TGTGCCAGCCGGGACATAGCGGGAGGAGCGCTCAGCACAGATACGCAGTATTTT
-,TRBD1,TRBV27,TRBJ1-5,CASSSTGVQPQHF,TGTGCCAGCAGTTCGACAGGGGTACAGCCCCAGCATTTT
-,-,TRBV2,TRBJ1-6,CASSLQDSPLHF,TGTGCCAGCAGTCTCCAGGATTCACCCCTCCACTTT
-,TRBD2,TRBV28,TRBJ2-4,CASSYPGTSGGPKNIQYF,TGTGCCAGCAGTTACCCCGGGACTAGCGGGGGTCCCAAAAACATTCAGTACTTC
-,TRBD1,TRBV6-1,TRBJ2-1,CASRHGTENYNEQFF,TGTGCCAGCAGACACGGGACAGAGAACTACAATGAGCAGTTCTTC
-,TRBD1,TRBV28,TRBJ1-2,CASSLEDRQGLTF,TGTGCCAGCAGTTTAGAAGACCGACAGGGTCTCACCTTC
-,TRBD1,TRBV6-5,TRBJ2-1,CASSLDRGPNEQFF,TGTGCCAGCAGTTTAGACAGGGGACCTAATGAGCAGTTCTTC
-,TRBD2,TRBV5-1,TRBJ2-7,CASSLAGTSGSSYEQYF,TGCGCCAGCAGCTTGGCCGGGACTAGCGGCAGCTCCTACGAGCAGTACTTC
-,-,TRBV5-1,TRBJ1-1,CASSLVGGGSRSTEAFF,TGCGCCAGCAGCTTGGTTGGCGGGGGGAGCAGGAGCACTGAAGCTTTCTTT
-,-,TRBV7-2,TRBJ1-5,CASSQGGGPGYSNQPQHF,TGTGCCAGCAGCCAAGGGGGGGGGCCGGGCTATAGCAATCAGCCCCAGCATTTT
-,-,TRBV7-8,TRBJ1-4,CASSSLGGREKLFF,TGTGCCAGCAGTTCCCTGGGGGGGAGGGAAAAACTGTTTTTT
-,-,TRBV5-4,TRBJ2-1,CASSPRSSEQFF,TGTGCCAGCAGCCCGCGAAGTTCTGAGCAGTTCTTC
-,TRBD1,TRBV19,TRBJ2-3,CASSIGRGRTDTQYF,TGTGCCAGTAGTATAGGCAGGGGGCGAACAGATACGCAGTATTTT
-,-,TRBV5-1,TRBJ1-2,CASSLTTAPGYGYTF,TGCGCCAGCAGCTTGACGACAGCCCCAGGCTATGGCTACACCTTC
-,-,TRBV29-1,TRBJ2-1,CSVEGRQLYNEQFF,TGCAGCGTTGAGGGGCGGCAGCTCTACAATGAGCAGTTCTTC
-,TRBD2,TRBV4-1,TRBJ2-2,CASSQRSSGGWNTGELFF,TGCGCCAGCAGCCAAAGGTCTAGCGGGGGCTGGAACACCGGGGAGCTGTTTTTT
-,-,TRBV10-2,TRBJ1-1,CASSVGRYTEAFF,TGCGCCAGCAGTGTGGGCAGGTACACTGAAGCTTTCTTT
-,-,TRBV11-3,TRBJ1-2,CASSLSSMHRDGYTF,TGTGCCAGCAGCTTATCGTCGATGCACAGGGACGGCTACACCTTC
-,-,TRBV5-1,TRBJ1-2,CASSAGNYGYTF,TGCGCCAGCAGCGCCGGTAACTATGGCTACACCTTC
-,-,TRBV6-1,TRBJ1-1,CASSELGGGNTEAFF,TGTGCCAGCAGTGAACTCGGGGGTGGGAACACTGAAGCTTTCTTT
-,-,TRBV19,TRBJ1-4,CASSGGAATNEKLFF,TGTGCCAGTAGCGGGGGGGCAGCAACTAATGAAAAACTGTTTTTT
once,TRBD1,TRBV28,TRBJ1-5,CASSGRGTGNQPQHF,TGTGCCAGCAGTGGGAGAGGGACAGGGAATCAGCCCCAGCATTTT
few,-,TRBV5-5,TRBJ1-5,CASSPYSNQPQHF,TGTGCCAGCAGCCCGTATAGCAATCAGCCCCAGCATTTT
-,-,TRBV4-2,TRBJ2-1,CASSQRGEYYNEQFF,TGTGCCAGCAGCCAGCGAGGAGAGTATTACAATGAGCAGTTCTTC
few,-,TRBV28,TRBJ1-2,CASTKDRYYGYTF,TGTGCCAGCACCAAAGACAGGTACTATGGCTACACCTTC
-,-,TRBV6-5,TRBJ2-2,CASSFNTGELFF,TGTGCCAGCAGCTTCAACACCGGGGAGCTGTTTTTT
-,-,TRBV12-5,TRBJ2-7,CASGLVPTGVEQYF,TGTGCTAGTGGTTTGGTGCCCACGGGGGTAGAGCAGTACTTC
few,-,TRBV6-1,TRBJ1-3,CASSELGISGNTIYF,TGTGCCAGCAGTGAACTGGGCATTTCTGGAAACACCATATATTTT
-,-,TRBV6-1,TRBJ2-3,CAIGWGRTTDTQYF,TGTGCCATCGGATGGGGGCGAACGACAGATACGCAGTATTTT
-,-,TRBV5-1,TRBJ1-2,CASSLASSPGVGYTF,TGCGCCAGCAGCTTGGCGAGCAGCCCCGGGGTTGGCTACACCTTC
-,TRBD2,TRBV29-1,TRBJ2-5,CSVDTSGVTETQYF,TGCAGCGTTGATACCAGCGGGGTAACGGAGACCCAGTACTTC
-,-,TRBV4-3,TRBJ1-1,CASSQAGGNTEAFF,TGCGCCAGCAGCCAAGCGGGGGGGAACACTGAAGCTTTCTTT
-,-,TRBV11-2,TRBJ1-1,CASSLGDTEAFF,TGTGCCAGCAGCTTAGGAGACACTGAAGCTTTCTTT
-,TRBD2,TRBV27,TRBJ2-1,CASTQRLAGYNEQFF,TGTGCCAGCACGCAAAGGCTAGCGGGATACAATGAGCAGTTCTTC
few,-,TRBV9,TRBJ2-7,CASSVQTGYEQYF,TGTGCCAGCAGCGTCCAGACTGGTTACGAGCAGTACTTC
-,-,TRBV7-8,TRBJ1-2,CASSSEQSVYGYTF,TGTGCCAGCAGCTCGGAACAGTCTGTCTATGGCTACACCTTC
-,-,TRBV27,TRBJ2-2,CASRPTGPGELFF,TGTGCCAGCAGACCCACAGGCCCCGGGGAGCTGTTTTTT
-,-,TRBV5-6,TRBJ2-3,CASSLGSTDTQYF,TGTGCCAGCAGCTTGGGCAGTACAGATACGCAGTATTTT
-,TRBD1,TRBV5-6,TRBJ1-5,CASSSGTGWNQPQHF,TGTGCCAGCAGCTCCGGGACAGGGTGGAATCAGCCCCAGCATTTT
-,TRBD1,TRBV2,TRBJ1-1,CASSNDRVTKSEAFF,TGTGCCAGCAGTAATGACAGGGTAACGAAGTCTGAAGCTTTCTTT
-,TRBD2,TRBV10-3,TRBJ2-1,CAISEDSSGAYNEQFF,TGTGCCATCAGTGAGGATTCTAGCGGGGCCTACAATGAGCAGTTCTTC
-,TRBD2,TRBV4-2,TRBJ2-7,CASSQDSSGSSNEQYF,TGTGCCAGCAGCCAAGATTCTAGCGGGAGCTCTAACGAGCAGTACTTC